Listed below are T cell receptor beta chains from one sample, sequenced in a study of human T cells and chemical hapten exposure. MiXCR, run by TCRdb on the RACE reads, gives a single entry per CDR3 protein. The sample lists over 300,000 distinct CDR3 sequences; less than 6.5% were seen once. The sample in question was whole blood, obtained in connection with sensitization to the hapten diphenylcyclopropenone (DPC). The source is a woman aged 45-59 years with alopecia areata. Some clones in this sample may be carry-over from other donors' samples. Both conserved end residues are trimmed from each CDR3. The order of the fields is D gene, J gene, V gene, CDR3 protein. D genes are given only for firm matches.

>NA|TRBJ1-3|TRBV4-3
ASSQVDRSGNTIY
>TRBD1|TRBJ1-4|TRBV6-1
ASSDTGTANEKLF
>TRBD2|TRBJ2-1|TRBV12-3/TRBV12-4
ASSSSSGRAYNEQF
>NA|TRBJ2-3|TRBV27
ASTSFGADTQY
>NA|TRBJ2-1|TRBV24-1
ATSDPDNEQF
>NA|TRBJ1-1|TRBV7-8
ASSLSRTEAF
>TRBD1|TRBJ2-7|TRBV12-3/TRBV12-4
ASSPPRGQGPREQY
>NA|TRBJ2-2|TRBV4-2
ASSQDKGSTGELF
>TRBD1|TRBJ2-6|TRBV10-3
ATTPGQESSGANVLT
>NA|TRBJ1-1|TRBV3-1
ASSPSDRLNTEAF
>NA|TRBJ2-7|TRBV29-1
SVIGEEGEQY
>NA|TRBJ2-6|TRBV5-1
ASSLVQVSGANVLT
>NA|TRBJ2-5|TRBV6-2/TRBV6-3
ASNEIGAEETQY
>NA|TRBJ2-1|TRBV12-3/TRBV12-4
ASSLFQNEQF
>TRBD1|TRBJ1-1|TRBV6-6
ASSRTRTGRNTEAF
>NA|TRBJ2-7|TRBV13
ASSLGTRRYEQY
>TRBD1|TRBJ2-7|TRBV4-3
ASSQGPTGQGAYEQY
>TRBD2|TRBJ2-7|TRBV6-6
ASSYAGGEQY
>TRBD1|TRBJ2-7|TRBV27
ASSRGQGFYEQY
>NA|TRBJ2-1|TRBV7-2
ASSSPGGVEQF
>TRBD1|TRBJ1-1|TRBV20-1
SGDSHTEAF
>NA|TRBJ1-5|TRBV5-1
ASSKVQGQPQH
>TRBD2|TRBJ2-3|TRBV27
ASSLQPRGATDTQY
>TRBD1|TRBJ2-5|TRBV7-2
ASSFARTGAETQY
>NA|TRBJ1-2|TRBV24-1
ATSDWSGGYT
>NA|TRBJ2-1|TRBV7-9
ASSLGQPAHNEQF
>NA|TRBJ1-4|TRBV2
ASSETGRTNEKLF
>TRBD1|TRBJ1-2|TRBV15
ATSGGQGLNYGYT
>NA|TRBJ1-6|TRBV4-3
ASSQDGRPLH
>NA|TRBJ2-2|TRBV11-2
ASSLGDGTGELF
>TRBD1|TRBJ1-2|TRBV10-3
AISEVGTGDYGYT
>NA|TRBJ2-1|TRBV4-1
ASSQVGLAVHEQF
>NA|TRBJ1-4|TRBV7-7
ASSLVGQDFNEKLF
>NA|TRBJ2-7|TRBV27
ASNPLAQTLPEQY
>NA|TRBJ1-1|TRBV28
ASSPLGREEAF
>NA|TRBJ1-3|TRBV5-5
ASSLDNRSSGNTIY
>NA|TRBJ2-7|TRBV6-2/TRBV6-3
ASSQRLRNEQY
>NA|TRBJ1-3|TRBV20-1
SAREGSSTSGNTIY
>TRBD1|TRBJ1-1|TRBV5-1
ASSSTPGQGIEAF
>TRBD1|TRBJ1-2|TRBV3-1
ASSQVRDREIYGYT
>NA|TRBJ2-3|TRBV20-1
SAVGQGRGTDTQY
>TRBD1|TRBJ1-2|TRBV7-9
ASSAWTGKSGYT
>NA|TRBJ2-3|TRBV20-1
SAREPRGLGTDTQY
>NA|TRBJ1-6|TRBV5-4
ASSRRTSASPLH
>NA|TRBJ1-4|TRBV29-1
SVEWEGGTNEKLF
>NA|TRBJ2-2|TRBV29-1
SVEGGANTGELF
>NA|TRBJ1-5|TRBV20-1
SARNLGGQPQH
>NA|TRBJ1-5|TRBV12-3/TRBV12-4
ASSFGPSHQPQH
>NA|TRBJ2-3|TRBV12-5
ASGRGRGGTDTQY
>TRBD1|TRBJ2-7|TRBV6-2/TRBV6-3
ASRQSGTGPLEQY
>TRBD1|TRBJ1-5|TRBV29-1
SVGDRGGQPQH